The entry below gives a single T cell receptor (beta chain) sequence along with its context. What it binds is unknown. V shed 2 bases and J shed 0 bases, with 10 bases lying between them. The CDR3 consists of 15 residues. Looked up from germline, CDR1 is SGHTA and CDR2 is FQGNSA. Described treatment: roughly 10-day PBMC culture with coronavirus spike peptide pools or control peptides (ViraFEST assay). Dates of PCR positivity, March to December 2020, preceded the US Alpha, Beta and Delta variants. Sequencing of DNA taken from cultured CD4+ T cells relied on the Oncomine TCR Beta short-read assay. MiXCR was run by TCRdb on the PCR reads, yielding one entry per CDR3 protein. The table records 20,000 or so distinct CDR3 sequences, 23% of them present only once. This entry comes from a study of vaccination and CD4 T cells after COVID-19. At the level of the study: Six males and four females, two of them Hispanic, were enrolled as convalescents. Stimulation of the cells used overlapping spike peptide pools from SARS-CoV-2 and from the common cold coronaviruses HCoV-NL63, HCoV-OC43 and HCoV-229E. Whole-study findings and limits: Vaccine-specific clones in convalescent patients were spike mono-reactive in 304 of 307 cases.

The chain combines TRBV7-2 with TRBJ1-1; D possibly corresponds to TRBD1 (5 bases). The sequence was obtained from a human donor with COVID-19. Sequencing used cultured CD4+ T cells from blood. The CDR3 loop is CASSLSRGLNTEAFF. The CDR3 DNA is TGTGCCAGCAGCTTATCTAGGGGCCTGAACACTGAAGCTTTCTTT.